A single sample gave rise to the 24 T cell receptor beta chains below, sequenced in a study of metastatic and nonmetastatic thyroid tumors. With MiXCR, TCRdb called clones anew from the PCR reads. The sample has 17,000 or so clones, around 30% seen once. Treatment of any kind had been given to no patient before thyroid surgery. The sample taken for sequencing was tumor tissue. These receptors came from a female donor with papillary thyroid cancer or a benign thyroid nodule (not recorded which). Some clones in this sample may be carry-over from other donors' samples.

This clone was detected once. The rearrangement joins TRBV5-1 to TRBJ2-5; D may be TRBD2 (6 bases). This CDR3 has 17 amino acids. V was shortened by 2 bases and J by 5 bases, with 22 bases between the two germline ends. The germline V gene encodes CDR1 SGHRS and CDR2 YFSETQ. The CDR3, as DNA: TGCGCCAGCAGCTTTGGCGCCGGGGAGGCCATTATGGAGACCCAGTACTTC. This encodes CASSFGAGEAIMETQYF.

This clone was recorded many times. The chain recombines TRBV20-1 with TRBJ2-7; 10 bases align to TRBD2. The length of the CDR3 is 15 residues. Germline V gene lookup returns CDR1 DFQATT and CDR2 SNEGSKA (reference sequence). With V trimmed by 2 bases and J by 2 bases, 6 bases remained unmatched. This CDR3 is CSARRLAGATYEQYF. Written as DNA, the CDR3 is TGCAGTGCTAGAAGGCTAGCGGGAGCCACCTACGAGCAGTACTTC.

This clone was picked up many times. Other DNA variants within this sample encode the same CDR3. V usage is TRBV20-1 and J usage is TRBJ2-1; D tentatively reads TRBD1 or TRBD2 (5 bases each). V was pared by 1 base and J by 6 bases, with 10 bases between. Looked up from germline, CDR1 is DFQATT and CDR2 is SNEGSKA (reference sequence). The CDR3 length is 13 residues. CDR3 DNA: TGCAGTGCTAGAGGAGGGGTCCTCAATGAGCAGTTCTTC. Its protein is CSARGGVLNEQFF.

This clone was seen only a few times. Other nucleotide sequences from this sample produce the same CDR3. The J gene is TRBJ2-7, the V gene TRBV6-1; tentatively, D is TRBD1 (5 bases). The V gene's germline CDR1 is MNHNS and CDR2 SASEGT. The CDR3 is 15 residues long. V was cut by 4 bases and J by 3 bases, with 16 bases left in between. CDR3 sequence reads: CASSVTTGIVYEQYF. The CDR3 coding sequence is TGTGCCAGCAGTGTAACTACAGGTATCGTCTACGAGCAGTACTTC.

This clone was seen at least ten times. The CDR3 loop is CASTSKTGIYSNQPQHF. The CDR3 DNA reads TGTGCCAGCACCTCCAAGACGGGAATCTATAGCAATCAGCCCCAGCATTTT. The chain carries TRBV6-2 or TRBV6-3 and TRBJ1-5; the D is unclear. The CDR3 extends over 17 amino acids. With 7 bases removed from V and 0 bases from J, the gap between germline ends came to 19 bases. Germline lookup yields CDR1 MNHEY and CDR2 SVGEGT.

The chain is built from TRBV20-1 and TRBJ1-5; D is unclear. Germline CDR1 is DFQATT and CDR2 is SNEGSKA (reference sequence). The CDR3 contains 16 residues. Between the trimmed V and J ends, which lost 5 bases and 5 bases, there was a span of 22 bases. CDR3 sequence: CSAGSKGRVSYQPQHF. The CDR3 region has the DNA TGCAGTGCTGGTAGTAAGGGAAGGGTTTCTTATCAGCCCCAGCATTTT.

This chain links TRBV24-1 with TRBJ2-2; 12 bases agree with TRBD1. The CDR3 consists of 17 residues. The J segment lost 9 bases and the V segment lost 9 bases, leaving 16 bases of the junction unmatched. The germline V gene encodes CDR1 KGHDR and CDR2 SFDVKD. The CDR3, as DNA: TGTGCCACCGCCAAACGTTGGGGACAGGGGGCGTCCCGGGAGCTGTTTTTT. Its protein product is CATAKRWGQGASRELFF.

The chain uses TRBV9 and TRBJ2-5, with D maybe TRBD2 (6 bases). This CDR3 region has 15 residues. V was clipped by 0 bases and J by 5 bases, with 14 bases between them. Germline V gives CDR1 SGDLS, CDR2 YYNGEE. The DNA of the CDR3 is TGTGCCAGCAGCGTAGAGTACGGGAGAAGGGAGACCCAGTACTTC. The encoded protein is CASSVEYGRRETQYF. The full variable domain, its missing parts supplied by reference TRBV9 and TRBJ2-5, is DSGVTQTPKHLITATGQRVTLRCSPRSGDLSVYWYQQSLDQGLQFLIQYYNGEERAKGNILERFSAQQFPDLHSELNLSSLELGDSALYFCASSVEYGRRETQYFGPGTRLLVL.

This clone ranks as large (0.1 to 1%). The J gene is TRBJ2-7, the V gene TRBV12-3 or TRBV12-4; 9 nucleotides match TRBD2. V was clipped by 3 bases and J by 4 bases; unmatched bases: 1. The length of the CDR3 is 13 residues. The CDR3 nucleotides read TGTGCCAGCAGTTTCGCGGGAGGGTACGAGCAGTACTTC. As protein: CASSFAGGYEQYF.

This clone has just a few counts. The chain couples TRBV24-1 to TRBJ1-3; D is ambiguous. V shed 5 bases and J shed 0 bases, with 13 bases lying between them. The CDR3 covers 16 residues. Germline CDR1 is KGHDR and CDR2 is SFDVKD. The CDR3 DNA sequence: TGTGCCACCAGTGGGGTGGGCCCGAGCTCTGGAAACACCATATATTTT. Amino acid sequence: CATSGVGPSSGNTIYF.

At least ten counts were recorded for this clone. The chain uses TRBV20-1 and TRBJ2-7; D remains unclear. Deletions cut 6 bases from V and 2 bases from J, with 14 bases between. The CDR3 consists of 13 residues. Germline V lookup: CDR1 DFQATT, CDR2 SNEGSKA (reference sequence). Written as DNA, the CDR3 is TGCAGTGCAGGGCAGGCCTCTCCCTACGAGCAGTACTTC. Its translation: CSAGQASPYEQYF.

J is TRBJ1-2 and V is TRBV7-2; D is ambiguous. This CDR3 spans 13 amino acids. CDR1 SGHTA and CDR2 FQGNSA come from the germline V gene. Trimming pared 5 bases from V and 4 bases from J, leaving 11 bases between. CDR3 sequence: CASSLLSFYGYTF. Written as DNA, the CDR3 is TGTGCCAGCAGCCTATTGTCGTTCTATGGCTACACCTTC.

The chain employs TRBV4-1 and TRBJ2-1; perhaps D is TRBD1 or TRBD2 (6 bases each). V was trimmed by 5 bases and J by 0 bases, leaving 14 bases between them. Looked up from germline, CDR1 is MGHRA and CDR2 is YSYEKL. The CDR3 is made up of 16 amino acids. CDR3 in DNA: TGCGCCAGCAGCGCACAAGGGGGGAGCTCCTACAATGAGCAGTTCTTC. It encodes CASSAQGGSSYNEQFF.

This chain joins TRBV6-2 or TRBV6-3 and TRBJ1-1; 9 bases agree with TRBD1. The CDR3 totals 13 residues. Germline trimming cut 5 bases from V and 7 bases from J; bases unmatched to any gene: 5. CDR1 is MNHEY and CDR2 is SVGEGT in the germline V gene. DNA of the CDR3: TGTGCCAGCAGTCAAACAGGGGGCATTGAAGCTTTCTTT. Its translation is CASSQTGGIEAFF.

V and J are TRBV11-2 and TRBJ2-7; D perhaps matches TRBD2 (8 bases). Between the trimmed V and J ends, which lost 5 bases and 7 bases, there was a span of 27 bases. The CDR3 runs to 17 residues. CDR1 SGHAT and CDR2 FQNNGV come from the germline V gene. The CDR3 coding sequence is TGTGCCAGCAGCCCCAGGGGGTGGGGACTAGGATCAGGTGAGCAGTACTTC. Encoded protein: CASSPRGWGLGSGEQYF.

This clone occurred a few times. The CDR3 DNA follows: TGTGCCAGCAGACTGCCCAACCGGGACAGGGGCTACGAGCAGTACTTC. As protein: CASRLPNRDRGYEQYF. The chain links TRBV11-1 to TRBJ2-7, with 10 bases lining up with TRBD1. CDR1 SGHAT and CDR2 FQDESV come from the germline V gene (reference sequence). The V and J ends lost 6 bases and 3 bases, in that order; junction bases with no gene match: 11. The CDR3 covers 16 residues.

V is TRBV4-2 and J is TRBJ2-1; 11 nucleotides match TRBD2. The J segment lost 7 bases and the V segment lost 1 base, leaving 9 bases of the junction unmatched. This CDR3 region has 17 residues. CDR1 and CDR2 from the germline V gene are LGHNA and YNFKEQ. The CDR3 nucleotides are TGTGCCAGCAGCCAAGTAGCGGGGGGGTCCTGGATTAATGAGCAGTTCTTC. Residues: CASSQVAGGSWINEQFF.

The chain has TRBV11-1 and TRBJ2-3; TRBD2 matches at 14 bases. The CDR3 consists of 18 residues. V lost 7 bases to trimming and J lost 6 bases; unmatched junction nucleotides: 15. CDR1 and CDR2 (germline): SGHAT, FQDESV (reference sequence). CDR3 bases: TGTGCCAGCACCTATCATAGGGGGACTAGCGGGAGTGGGGATACGCAGTATTTT. This sequence encodes CASTYHRGTSGSGDTQYF.

This clone was observed a handful of times. Mismatch with germline at one junction end may stem from a read error. The J gene is TRBJ2-3, the V gene TRBV10-1; D is perhaps TRBD1 (6 bases). In germline, CDR1 is WNHNN, CDR2 SYGVQD (reference sequence). CDR3 length equals 16 residues. The CDR3 DNA is TGCGCCAGCAGTGAATTAACAGGGATCAGCACAGATACGCAATATTTT. Translating gives CASSELTGISTDTQYF.

This clone was observed a few times. The rearrangement links TRBV12-3 or TRBV12-4 to TRBJ2-3; 10 bases are a match to TRBD1. The CDR3 length is 14 residues. V gave up 8 bases and J gave up 3 bases; unmatched junction bases: 5. CDR3 in amino acids: CASRQGAETDTQYF. As DNA, the CDR3 is TGTGCCAGCCGACAGGGGGCGGAGACAGATACGCAGTATTTT.

The chain combines TRBV20-1 with TRBJ1-1, with TRBD1 as a possible D gene (5 bases). The germline V gene has CDR1 DFQATT and CDR2 SNEGSKA (reference sequence). The CDR3 covers 13 residues. V dropped 0 bases and J dropped 3 bases, with 8 bases sitting between them. The CDR3 sequence: CSARDLGDTEAFF. As DNA, the CDR3 is TGCAGTGCTAGAGATCTGGGGGACACTGAAGCTTTCTTT.

This rearrangement joins TRBV3-1 to TRBJ2-1; TRBD2 matches at 7 bases. CDR3 length: 16 amino acids. Trimming took 5 bases from V and 7 from J; bases not matched to a gene: 14. Germline CDR1 is LGHDT and CDR2 is YNNKEL (reference sequence). DNA for the CDR3: TGTGCCAGCAGCGACCAAGTCAAAGCGGGAAATAATGAGCAGTTCTTC. It codes for CASSDQVKAGNNEQFF.

In nucleotides, the CDR3 is TGTGCCAGCAGCTTAGGTCGGGGCAGGGAGCTGTTTTTT. Protein: CASSLGRGRELFF. This chain connects TRBV11-2 to TRBJ2-2; D could derive from TRBD1 or TRBD2 (5 bases each). The V end lost 1 base, the J end lost 9 bases, and 9 bases lay between the germline ends. The CDR3 contains 13 residues. Per germline, CDR1 SGHAT and CDR2 FQNNGV. Full variable domain (rest looked up from reference TRBV11-2 and TRBJ2-2): EAGVAQSPRYKIIEKRQSVAFWCNPISGHATLYWYQQILGQGPKLLIQFQNNGVVDDSQLPKDRFSAERLKGVDSTLKIQPAKLEDSAVYLCASSLGRGRELFFGEGSRLTVL.

This chain links TRBV6-1 with TRBJ2-7, with 8 bases that match TRBD1. Germline V gene sequence: CDR1 MNHNS, CDR2 SASEGT. The junction had 8 bases not matched to a gene; V was cut back by 6 bases and J by 4 bases. The CDR3 contains 14 residues. The CDR3 is CASSRRTGSYEQYF. DNA for the CDR3: TGTGCCAGCAGCCGCCGGACAGGGTCTTACGAGCAGTACTTC.